This entry lists 24 T cell receptor beta chains sequenced from one sample in a study of blood T cells in healthy people across ages. A second PCR of roughly 7 to 11 cycles used a sample-barcoded 5' primer and a J-beta primer mix. TCRdb passed the 5' RACE reads through MiXCR, listing each CDR3 protein once. The sample consists of roughly 1,800,000 distinct CDR3 sequences, 49% of them appearing once. Sequencing was performed on blood. The receptors were sampled from a woman in her 40s in good health.

This clonotype was recorded once. The V call is TRBV18, the J call TRBJ2-4; 7 bases match TRBD1. After removal of 6 bases from V and 3 bases from J, the junction contained 11 bases not matched to a gene. The germline CDR1 and CDR2 sequences are KGHSH and LQKENI. This CDR3 has 16 amino acids. For the CDR3, the DNA is TGTGCCAGCTCCCTCCTTGGGACAGACTTCAAAAACATTCAGTACTTC. Its protein is CASSLLGTDFKNIQYF.

J is TRBJ1-2 and V is TRBV9; D is unresolved. The V gene's germline CDR1 is SGDLS and CDR2 YYNGEE. The germline V and J ends were trimmed by 3 bases and 9 bases, with 6 bases remaining between them. The CDR3 totals 10 residues. The CDR3 DNA sequence: TGTGCCAGCAGCGCCGGAAGCTACACCTTC. Translating gives CASSAGSYTF.

The chain employs TRBV7-3 and TRBJ1-6; possible D gene TRBD1, 5 bases. This CDR3 spans 15 amino acids. Germline values: CDR1 SGHTA, CDR2 FQGTGA. V lost 6 bases, J lost 6 bases, and 15 bases lay in between. DNA of the CDR3: TGTGCCAGCAGTCTAACGGGGGAGTCTAATTCACCCCTCCACTTT. It is translated as CASSLTGESNSPLHF.

This clonotype was observed a few times. The gene calls are TRBV12-3 or TRBV12-4 and TRBJ2-4; D ambiguous. This CDR3 has 17 residues. Trimming pared 5 bases from V and 0 bases from J, leaving 17 bases between. CDR3 sequence (DNA): TGTGCCAGCAGTCCTGAACGCCGTGGGGAAGCCAAAAACATTCAGTACTTC. It specifies CASSPERRGEAKNIQYF.

J is TRBJ2-5 and V is TRBV20-1, with 8 bases matching TRBD2. CDR1 and CDR2 (germline): DFQATT, SNEGSKA (reference sequence). With 1 base clipped from V and 2 bases from J, the junction kept 12 bases outside the gene matches. This CDR3 has 17 amino acids. The CDR3 DNA reads as TGCAGTGCTAGAGGAATGGGGAGCGGGGGATCTCAAGAGACCCAGTACTTC. This translates into CSARGMGSGGSQETQYF.

As for this clonotype: A junction boundary mismatches the germline segment, possibly from a read error. The chain couples TRBV11-1 to TRBJ2-1; D may match TRBD1 or TRBD2 (5 bases each). The CDR3 consists of 13 residues. From germline, CDR1 is SGHAT and CDR2 FQDESV (reference sequence). CDR3 protein: CVSSLGPTNEQFF. The CDR3 DNA follows: TGTGTCAGCAGCCTGGGACCAACAAATGAGCAGTTCTTC.

The chain has TRBV6-2 or TRBV6-3 and TRBJ2-5; D uncertain. The tail of the sequence fits TRBJ2-7 better, so the J call may be wrong. The germline CDR1 and CDR2 sequences are MNHEY and SVGEGT. The length of the CDR3 is 15 residues. The CDR3 nucleotides are TGTGCCAGCAGTTACATCCCCATTCGAAGCTACGAGCAGTACTTC. This encodes CASSYIPIRSYEQYF.

This clonotype came up a few times. The V and J genes are TRBV5-1 and TRBJ2-7; 12 bases are a match to TRBD2. The CDR3 runs to 17 residues. Germline values: CDR1 SGHRS, CDR2 YFSETQ. The trim removed 4 bases at V and 1 base at J, leaving 9 bases unmatched. CDR3: CASSATSGGYSSYEQYF. The CDR3 bases are TGCGCCAGCAGCGCGACTAGCGGGGGCTATAGTTCCTACGAGCAGTACTTC.

The V call is TRBV20-1, the J call TRBJ2-7, with D maybe TRBD2 (6 bases). Gene TRBJ2-5 matches the end of the DNA better, so the J call may be wrong. This CDR3 is built from 14 residues. Germline CDR1 reads DFQATT; CDR2 reads SNEGSKA (reference sequence). This chain's CDR3 is CSAGVGLHRETQYF. CDR3 sequence (DNA): TGCAGTGCTGGAGTGGGACTCCACCGGGAGACCCAGTACTTC.

Concerning this clonotype: The junction differs from germline at one of its ends, possibly a read error. The gene calls are TRBV7-2 and TRBJ2-1; 8 bases are a match to TRBD1. Germline CDR1 is SGHTA and CDR2 is FQGNSA. The CDR3 extends over 14 amino acids. CDR3 DNA: TGTGCCAGCAGATTCTCAGGGGGCAGAGATGAGCAGTTTTTC. This gives the protein CASRFSGGRDEQFF.

The CDR3 nucleotides are TGTGCCAGCAGTTACACCCGGACTAGCGGGAGCACAGATACGCAGTATTTT. Translated, it gives CASSYTRTSGSTDTQYF. The rearrangement joins TRBV6-5 to TRBJ2-3; TRBD2 agrees at 11 bases. Per germline, CDR1 MNHEY and CDR2 SVGAGI. This CDR3 has 17 residues. V was pared by 2 bases and J by 0 bases, with 4 bases of the junction left unmatched.

The chain recombines TRBV20-1 with TRBJ1-2; 7 bases match TRBD1. The V gene's germline CDR1 is DFQATT and CDR2 SNEGSKA (reference sequence). Unmatched junction bases numbered 6, after V lost 3 bases and J lost 8 bases. CDR3 length: 12 amino acids. CDR3 in DNA: TGCAGTGCTAGCCAACAGGGGTTAGGCTACACCTTC. It specifies CSASQQGLGYTF.

This chain connects TRBV6-2 or TRBV6-3 to TRBJ2-7; D possibly matches TRBD1 or TRBD2 (5 bases each). The germline V and J ends were trimmed by 1 base and 0 bases, with 13 bases remaining between them. Germline assignment: CDR1 MNHEY and CDR2 SVGEGT. The CDR3 length is 16 residues. Here the CDR3 reads CASSYYAGGSSYEQYF. The CDR3 DNA is TGTGCCAGCAGTTACTACGCTGGGGGAAGCTCCTACGAGCAGTACTTC.

The sample holds a few counts of this clonotype. The chain combines TRBV29-1 with TRBJ2-5; 7 bases map to TRBD1. In germline, CDR1 is SQVTM, CDR2 ANQGSEA. V dropped 6 bases and J dropped 5; count of bases not matched to a gene: 6. The CDR3 loop spans 12 amino acids. In DNA form, the CDR3 reads TGCAGCGTACCTCAGGGGGTGGAGACCCAGTACTTC. Translation gives CSVPQGVETQYF.

The chain couples TRBV6-2 or TRBV6-3 to TRBJ1-1; tentatively, D is TRBD1 (5 bases). The CDR3 spans 14 residues. CDR1 MNHEY and CDR2 SVGEGT come from the germline V gene. The V end was cut by 6 bases, the J end by 0 bases, with 11 bases between. The CDR3 loop reads CASSPRVLNTEAFF. The CDR3 DNA follows: TGTGCCAGCAGCCCCAGGGTCCTGAACACTGAAGCTTTCTTT.

The chain has TRBV6-5 and TRBJ2-7; 8 positions agree with TRBD1. Germline V gives CDR1 MNHEY, CDR2 SVGAGI. The ends lost 6 bases at V and 2 bases at J; junction bases unmatched: 12. This CDR3 contains 16 residues. In DNA form, the CDR3 reads TGTGCCAGCAGCCAATTACCTCCGACAGGGGCCTACGAGCAGTACTTC. It is translated as CASSQLPPTGAYEQYF.

Remarks on this clonotype: This may be a read error, as it is one base from a much larger clone. CDR3 amino acids: CASSSGRVLRSYEQYF. The CDR3, as DNA: TGTGCCAGCAGTTCCGGCAGGGTTTTAAGGTCCTACGAGCAGTACTTC. This chain links TRBV28 with TRBJ2-7, with D possibly TRBD1 on 5 matching bases. The ends were cut back, 4 bases at V and 1 base at J, with 17 bases in the middle. The germline gives CDR1 MDHEN, CDR2 SYDVKM. The CDR3 contains 16 residues.

This clonotype was detected a few times. The chain couples TRBV24-1 to TRBJ2-3, with 8 bases identical to TRBD1. The V gene end was trimmed by 0 bases and the J gene end by 4 bases; junction bases not matched to a gene: 11. Germline V gene data show CDR1 as KGHDR and CDR2 as SFDVKD. The CDR3 spans 18 residues. The CDR3 DNA sequence: TGTGCCACCAGTGATTTGGGGTCGGCAGGGGGCTTGCCAGATACGCAGTATTTT. Its translation: CATSDLGSAGGLPDTQYF.

This clonotype was recorded once. The V gene is TRBV7-9, the J gene TRBJ2-3; possibly TRBD2 for D (5 bases). Between the trimmed V and J ends, which lost 1 base and 6 bases, there was a span of 17 bases. This CDR3 contains 16 residues. Germline lookup yields CDR1 SEHNR and CDR2 FQNEAQ (reference sequence). Written as DNA, the CDR3 is TGTGCCAGCAGCTTAGGTCAGGCCGCCAGGAGGGATACGCAGTATTTT. It encodes CASSLGQAARRDTQYF. Combining the CDR3 with reference TRBV7-9 and TRBJ2-3 gives the whole variable domain DTGVSQNPRHKITKRGQNVTFRCDPISEHNRLYWYRQTLGQGPEFLTYFQNEAQLEKSRLLSDRFSAERPKGSFSTLEIQRTEQGDSAMYLCASSLGQAARRDTQYFGPGTRLTVL.

Only a few counts were recorded for this clonotype. The chain recombines TRBV5-6 with TRBJ2-7; D possibly corresponds to TRBD2 (5 bases). The CDR3 spans 16 residues. The germline gives CDR1 SGHDT, CDR2 YYEEEE. The V end lost 4 bases, the J end lost 0 bases, and 17 bases lay between the germline ends. CDR3 amino acids: CASSIISSTSSYEQYF. Here the CDR3 DNA reads TGTGCCAGCAGCATTATTTCTAGCACCAGCTCCTACGAGCAGTACTTC. Filled out from reference TRBV5-6 and TRBJ2-7, the complete variable domain reads DAGVTQSPTHLIKTRGQQVTLRCSPKSGHDTVSWYQQALGQGPQFIFQYYEEEERQRGNFPDRFSGHQFPNYSSELNVNALLLGDSALYLCASSIISSTSSYEQYFGPGTRLTVT.

The chain couples TRBV9 to TRBJ2-1; D is unclear. In germline, CDR1 is SGDLS, CDR2 YYNGEE. The CDR3 is 14 amino acids. V gave up 4 bases and J gave up 4 bases, with 12 bases separating them. In DNA form, the CDR3 reads TGTGCCAGCAGCCCCAGACACCAGTACAATGAGCAGTTCTTC. This sequence encodes CASSPRHQYNEQFF.

The genes are TRBV28 and TRBJ2-7; perhaps TRBD2 as D (5 bases). Trimming cost V 7 bases and J 3 bases, with 16 bases left between them. CDR1 is MDHEN, CDR2 SYDVKM, per germline. The CDR3 extends over 14 amino acids. CDR3 in amino acids: CASTDAGPIYEQYF. CDR3 nucleotides: TGTGCCAGCACCGACGCGGGCCCAATCTACGAGCAGTACTTC.

The genes are TRBV25-1 and TRBJ1-5, with D possibly being TRBD1 (5 bases). Germline CDR1 and CDR2: MGHDK and SYGVNS. This CDR3 contains 13 residues. The V end lost 6 bases, the J end lost 6 bases, and 12 bases lay between the germline ends. In DNA form, the CDR3 reads TGTGCCAGCAGCCCAGGGAGAACTCAGCCCCAGCATTTT. It encodes CASSPGRTQPQHF.

The chain couples TRBV6-6 to TRBJ2-1; maybe TRBD1 (5 bases). Trimming shortened V by 6 bases and J by 6 bases, and 24 bases separated the two germline ends. The germline V gene encodes CDR1 MNHNY and CDR2 SVGAGI (reference sequence). The CDR3 contains 17 residues. The CDR3 spells CASSQIPPGLEFNEQFF. As DNA, the CDR3 is TGTGCCAGCAGCCAAATCCCCCCAGGGTTGGAGTTCAATGAGCAGTTCTTC.